This T cell receptor beta chain was identified during a study of cytomegalovirus exposure and HLA in healthy donors. Findings and limits, study-wide: Across donors, sequencing depth was assumed by presence/absence analyses to be roughly uniform. Follow-up analysis seemed to connect common viral pathogens with several of the most significant clusters identified.

Vbeta (60) and Jbeta (13) primers were used in the PCR. Clones were sequenced by immunoSEQ multiplex PCR, and TCRdb holds only the in-frame ones, with some missing. The repertoire holds 75,000 to 100,000 clones, with 80% as singletons. In regard to this clone: Its antigen is as yet unknown.

The CDR3 runs 20 residues. Trimming cost V 1 base and J 0 bases, with 19 bases left between them. Germline V CDR1 and CDR2: MNHNS, SASEGT. The sequenced sample was PBMCs. The chain combines TRBV6-1 with TRBJ2-6; unclear D gene. The TCR was taken from a man younger than 40 in good health and CMV-seronegative. The CDR3 here is CASSEVSFSRAFSGANVLTF. CDR3 sequence (DNA): TGTGCCAGCAGTGAAGTAAGTTTTAGCCGCGCCTTCTCTGGGGCCAACGTCCTGACTTTC.